This is a list of T cell receptor beta chains from one sample in a study of identifying expanded T cells in peripheral blood. Using immunoSEQ multiplex PCR, the repertoire was profiled, and TCRdb retains in-frame clones only, with some absent. The data show about 110,000 clones, less than 90% seen once. Sequencing was carried out using blood. These receptors were taken from a person aged 18-69 years in good health. Both conserved end residues are part of each CDR3. The order of the fields is J gene, clone size, V gene, CDR3 length, D gene, CDR3 protein, CDR3 DNA. D genes are given only for firm matches. The size field is filled for only some rows; it gives once, few, many or a size class.

TRBJ2-2 | - | TRBV19 | 18 | TRBD2 | CASSMRLASNANTGELFF | TGTGCCAGTAGTATGCGACTAGCGTCAAACGCGAACACCGGGGAGCTGTTTTTT
TRBJ2-6 | once | TRBV28 | 14 | - | CASSRTAGANVLTF | TGTGCCAGCAGTCGGACAGCTGGGGCCAACGTCCTGACTTTC
TRBJ1-3 | - | TRBV2 | 16 | - | CASRPPRSHVRNTIYF | TGTGCCAGCAGGCCCCCTCGTTCGCATGTTAGAAACACCATATATTTT
TRBJ2-5 | - | TRBV7-9 | 15 | TRBD1 | CASETTGTGLETQYF | TGTGCCAGCGAGACCACCGGGACAGGGTTGGAGACCCAGTACTTC
TRBJ1-1 | - | TRBV5-4 | 17 | TRBD1 | CASIIFRDRVEGTEAFF | TGTGCCAGCATCATATTCCGGGACAGGGTCGAGGGCACTGAAGCTTTCTTT
TRBJ1-1 | - | TRBV4-2 | 12 | - | CASSQMNTEAFF | TGTGCCAGCAGCCAAATGAACACTGAAGCTTTCTTT
TRBJ2-7 | - | TRBV5-1 | 14 | TRBD1 | CASSLGQGLYEQYF | TGCGCCAGCAGCCTCGGACAGGGGCTCTACGAGCAGTACTTC
TRBJ2-3 | once | TRBV9 | 18 | - | CASSPPPRAVRSTDTQYF | TGTGCCAGCAGCCCCCCCCCGAGGGCGGTCCGTAGCACAGATACGCAGTATTTT
TRBJ2-6 | - | TRBV7-2 | 15 | - | CASSLRRGGANVLTF | TGTGCCAGCAGCTTAAGGAGGGGCGGGGCCAACGTCCTGACTTTC
TRBJ2-1 | few | TRBV11-3 | 16 | TRBD2 | CASSLVPAGGRVEQFF | TGTGCCAGCAGCTTAGTCCCAGCGGGGGGGAGGGTTGAGCAGTTCTTC
TRBJ1-1 | - | TRBV28 | 15 | - | CASTSGSGGSTEAFF | TGTGCCAGCACTTCGGGGTCGGGGGGATCCACTGAAGCTTTCTTT
TRBJ2-2 | few | TRBV4-1 | 18 | - | CASSPSDIGFLNTGELFF | TGCGCCAGCAGCCCATCGGATATCGGTTTTTTGAACACCGGGGAGCTGTTTTTT
TRBJ2-7 | - | TRBV6-1 | 14 | TRBD2 | CASSELAGSYEQYF | TGTGCCAGCAGTGAGCTAGCGGGGTCCTACGAGCAGTACTTC
TRBJ2-1 | once | TRBV5-1 | 15 | - | CASRERPETYNEQFF | TGCGCCAGCAGAGAACGGCCGGAGACATACAATGAGCAGTTCTTC
TRBJ2-5 | - | TRBV29-1 | 12 | - | CSVGRAQETQYF | TGCAGCGTTGGCAGGGCGCAAGAGACCCAGTACTTC
TRBJ2-1 | - | TRBV2 | 12 | - | CASSGGDDEQFF | TGTGCCAGCAGTGGAGGGGACGATGAGCAGTTCTTC
TRBJ1-6 | - | TRBV29-1 | 13 | - | CSVRPSYNSPLHF | TGCAGCGTCCGGCCCTCCTATAATTCACCCCTCCACTTT
TRBJ1-2 | - | TRBV19 | 14 | - | CASSIDRGRNGYTF | TGTGCCAGTAGTATAGATCGTGGGCGTAATGGCTACACCTTC